The 16 T cell receptor beta chains below were found in one sample sequenced in a study of OX40 agonist ivuxolimab in advanced cancers. This table comes from immunoSEQ multiplex PCR, and its TCRdb copy is limited to in-frame clones, with some not included. The sample comprises some 95,000 clones, 70% to 90% of which are singletons, and more than 0.8% rests with the top ten. Sample: CD4+ or CD8+ T cells sorted from blood, taken in a trial of the OX40 agonist ivuxolimab. Source of these receptors: an adult with an advanced solid tumor such as melanoma, head and neck, liver or kidney cancer.

V is TRBV4-3 and J is TRBJ1-1, with D possibly TRBD1 on 5 matching bases. Germline V lookup: CDR1 LGHNA, CDR2 YSLEER. Trimming stripped 5 bases from V and 7 bases from J, with 11 bases between. The CDR3 loop spans 12 amino acids. The CDR3 DNA sequence: TGCGCCAGCAGCTACCCGGGGGGTGAAGCTTTCTTT. The encoded protein is CASSYPGGEAFF.

V and J are TRBV2 and TRBJ1-5; D possibly corresponds to TRBD1 (5 bases). The germline gives CDR1 SNHLY, CDR2 FYNNEI. The CDR3 has 14 amino acids. The V and J ends lost 5 bases and 6 bases respectively, with 14 bases between them. The CDR3 DNA follows: TGTGCCAGCAGTCCCAGGGAGGAGGCTCAGCCCCAGCATTTT. As protein: CASSPREEAQPQHF.

This chain connects TRBV7-3 to TRBJ2-1; D gene unclear. This CDR3 has 13 amino acids. Trimming shortened V by 2 bases and J by 2 bases, and 4 bases separated the two germline ends. Germline V gene data show CDR1 as SGHTA and CDR2 as FQGTGA. The DNA of the CDR3 is TGTGCCAGCAGCTTAGGTACCTACAATGAGCAGTTCTTC. Translation: CASSLGTYNEQFF. Full variable domain (outside the CDR3, taken from reference TRBV7-3 and TRBJ2-1): GAGVSQTPSNKVTEKGKYVELRCDPISGHTALYWYRQSLGQGPEFLIYFQGTGAADDSGLPNDRFFAVRPEGSVSTLKIQRTERGDSAVYLCASSLGTYNEQFFGPGTRLTVL.

The chain recombines TRBV5-1 with TRBJ1-3; no clear D gene. The CDR3 sequence is 15 residues long. From germline, CDR1 is SGHRS and CDR2 YFSETQ. The V gene lost 2 bases and the J gene lost 0 bases, with 9 bases spanning the gap. This CDR3 reads CASSFGEHSGNTIYF. The CDR3 DNA sequence: TGCGCCAGCAGCTTCGGCGAACACTCTGGAAACACCATATATTTT.

The V and J genes are TRBV5-1 and TRBJ1-1, with a weak D call TRBD1 (5 bases). V was pared by 7 bases and J by 4 bases, with 20 bases between. From germline, CDR1 is SGHRS and CDR2 YFSETQ. The CDR3 consists of 15 residues. CDR3 in amino acids: CASRRDGGGITEAFF. DNA of the CDR3: TGCGCCAGCCGCCGGGATGGGGGAGGAATCACTGAAGCTTTCTTT.

The table lists this clone with a few counts. The chain recombines TRBV27 with TRBJ1-1; D is ambiguous. The CDR3 runs 10 residues. V lost 9 bases to trimming and J lost 6 bases, with 8 bases between them. The germline V gene encodes CDR1 MNHEY and CDR2 SMNVEV (reference sequence). CDR3 bases: TGTGCCAGTAGGTTCCCTGAAGCTTTCTTT. It encodes CASRFPEAFF.

The V gene is TRBV5-1, the J gene TRBJ1-1, with a possible D match to TRBD1 (5 bases). CDR3 length: 15 residues. Germline assignment: CDR1 SGHRS and CDR2 YFSETQ. With 4 bases removed from V and 0 bases from J, the gap between germline ends came to 13 bases. The CDR3 reads CASSPAQVLNTEAFF. The CDR3 DNA follows: TGCGCCAGCAGCCCCGCACAGGTTCTGAACACTGAAGCTTTCTTT.

The chain couples TRBV5-4 to TRBJ2-1, with D perhaps matching TRBD1 (6 bases). The V gene's germline CDR1 is SGHNT and CDR2 YYREEE (reference sequence). CDR3 length equals 15 residues. The V end lost 4 bases, the J end lost 0 bases, and 11 bases lay between the germline ends. The CDR3 region is CASSPGTPSYNEQFF. DNA for the CDR3: TGTGCCAGCAGCCCCGGGACACCCTCCTACAATGAGCAGTTCTTC.

The chain combines TRBV5-1 with TRBJ2-1; D may correspond to TRBD1 or TRBD2 (5 bases each). Germline loops: CDR1 SGHRS, CDR2 YFSETQ. The CDR3 loop spans 12 amino acids. V was shortened by 0 bases and J by 12 bases, with 10 bases between the two germline ends. CDR3 nucleotide sequence: TGCGCCAGCAGCTTGGAGTACGGGACGCAGTTCTTC. It specifies CASSLEYGTQFF.

The rearrangement joins TRBV6-5 to TRBJ1-3; TRBD1 matches 8 bases. Germline V gene sequence: CDR1 MNHEY, CDR2 SVGAGI. The CDR3 spans 15 residues. The J segment lost 4 bases and the V segment lost 6 bases, leaving 8 bases of the junction unmatched. The CDR3 coding sequence is TGTGCCAGCAGCAAGGACAGGGCCACGGGAAACACCATATATTTT. Its translation is CASSKDRATGNTIYF.

The chain uses TRBV2 and TRBJ2-2; 8 positions match TRBD2. Germline V gives CDR1 SNHLY, CDR2 FYNNEI. The CDR3 sequence is 16 residues long. V shed 7 bases, J shed 5 bases, and the junction held 12 bases outside the gene matches. CDR3 DNA sequence: TGTGCCAGCAATATAGCGGGGCGAAGGGGTACCGGGGAGCTGTTTTTT. Amino acid sequence: CASNIAGRRGTGELFF.

V gene TRBV5-4 combines with J gene TRBJ2-5; 9 bases are a match to TRBD2. Germline V gives CDR1 SGHNT, CDR2 YYREEE (reference sequence). The V gene end was trimmed by 1 base and the J gene end by 2 bases; junction bases not matched to a gene: 3. This CDR3 has 15 amino acids. CDR3 DNA sequence: TGTGCCAGCAGCTTGCTAGCGGGGCCTCAAGAGACCCAGTACTTC. It specifies CASSLLAGPQETQYF.

This chain links TRBV4-3 with TRBJ2-3; D is unresolved. CDR3 size: 15 residues. The germline V gene encodes CDR1 LGHNA and CDR2 YSLEER. Trimming left V 1 base short and J 3 bases short, with 11 bases between. The CDR3 sequence: CASSQAFGTTDTQYF. The CDR3 DNA follows: TGCGCCAGCAGCCAAGCGTTCGGCACAACAGATACGCAGTATTTT.

The rearrangement uses TRBV30 and TRBJ2-3; a weak D match, TRBD2 (7 bases). The germline V gene encodes CDR1 GTSNPN and CDR2 SVGIG (reference sequence). The CDR3 runs to 13 residues. Trimming stripped 3 bases from V and 6 bases from J, with 13 bases between. The chain's CDR3 is CAWRSGGPDTQYF. CDR3 DNA sequence: TGTGCCTGGAGGTCGGGGGGCCCCGATACGCAGTATTTT.

This clone was seen more than once but under ten times. V is TRBV19 and J is TRBJ2-2; 11 nucleotides agree with TRBD1. Trimming at V came to 5 bases and at J to 6 bases, leaving 2 bases not matched to a gene. Per germline, CDR1 LNHDA and CDR2 SQIVND (reference sequence). CDR3 length: 14 residues. The CDR3: CASSGTGGPGELFF. The CDR3 coding sequence is TGTGCCAGTAGTGGGACAGGGGGGCCCGGGGAGCTGTTTTTT.

The chain couples TRBV27 to TRBJ1-4; D is unclear. The germline gives CDR1 MNHEY, CDR2 SMNVEV (reference sequence). Between the trimmed V and J ends, which lost 6 bases and 0 bases, there was a span of 8 bases. The length of the CDR3 is 14 residues. The CDR3 sequence: CASSYSATNEKLFF. CDR3 sequence (DNA): TGTGCCAGCAGCTACAGTGCAACTAATGAAAAACTGTTTTTT.